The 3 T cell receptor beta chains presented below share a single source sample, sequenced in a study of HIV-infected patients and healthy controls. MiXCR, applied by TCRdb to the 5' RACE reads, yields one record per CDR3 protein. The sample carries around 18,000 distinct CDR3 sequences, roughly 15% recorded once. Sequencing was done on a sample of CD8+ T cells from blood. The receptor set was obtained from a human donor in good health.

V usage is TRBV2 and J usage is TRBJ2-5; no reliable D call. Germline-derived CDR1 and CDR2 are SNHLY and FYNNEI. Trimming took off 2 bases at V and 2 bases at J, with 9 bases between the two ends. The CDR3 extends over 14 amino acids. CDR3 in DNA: TGTGCCAGCAGTGAAATGGCAGCTCAAGAGACCCAGTACTTC. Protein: CASSEMAAQETQYF. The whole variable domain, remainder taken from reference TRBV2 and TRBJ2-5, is EPEVTQTPSHQVTQMGQEVILRCVPISNHLYFYWYRQILGQKVEFLVSFYNNEISEKSEIFDDQFSVERPDGSNFTLKIRSTKLEDSAMYFCASSEMAAQETQYFGPGTRLLVL.

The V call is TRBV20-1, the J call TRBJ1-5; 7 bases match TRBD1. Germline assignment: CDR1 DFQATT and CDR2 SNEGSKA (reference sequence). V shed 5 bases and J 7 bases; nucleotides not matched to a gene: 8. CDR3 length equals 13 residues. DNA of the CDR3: TGCAGTGCTGAAACAGGGGTCGGGCAGCCCCAGCATTTT. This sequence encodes CSAETGVGQPQHF.

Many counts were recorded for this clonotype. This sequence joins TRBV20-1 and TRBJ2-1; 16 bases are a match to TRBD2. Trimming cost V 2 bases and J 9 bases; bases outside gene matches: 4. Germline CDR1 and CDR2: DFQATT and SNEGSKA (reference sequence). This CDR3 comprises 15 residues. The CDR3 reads CSARPGTSGGAEQFF. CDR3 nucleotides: TGCAGTGCTAGACCTGGGACTAGCGGGGGGGCTGAGCAGTTCTTC.